The present T cell receptor (beta chain) was sequenced within a study of T cells in localized non-small cell lung cancer. Germline loops: CDR1 SGDLS, CDR2 YYNGEE. This CDR3 spans 13 amino acids. Germline trimming cut 4 bases from V and 2 bases from J; bases unmatched to any gene: 2. Overall study findings and caveats: Across samples, adjacent lung featured a median roughly 61 of the top 100 tumor clones. There was an association of higher blood T cell density with longer overall survival. Compared with tumor, uninvolved adjacent lung displayed greater T cell clonality, ranking highest overall. Sequencing involved a lone tumor region, leaving heterogeneity possible.

This clone showed up just once. Its specificity is unknown. Assay used: immunoSEQ multiplex PCR; TCRdb lists only in-frame clones, some missing. There are about 36,000 clones in the sample; 70% to 90% occur only once, and 7% to 7.5% lies in the top ten. Sequencing used peripheral blood, obtained before any cancer treatment. The sequence came from a woman aged 35 to 75 with stage I lung adenocarcinoma. The chain recombines TRBV9 with TRBJ1-2; 7 nucleotides agree with TRBD1. The CDR3 nucleotides read TGTGCCAGCAGCTCACAGGGGAACTATGGCTACACCTTC. The encoded protein is CASSSQGNYGYTF. Combining the CDR3 with reference TRBV9 and TRBJ1-2 gives the whole variable domain DSGVTQTPKHLITATGQRVTLRCSPRSGDLSVYWYQQSLDQGLQFLIQYYNGEERAKGNILERFSAQQFPDLHSELNLSSLELGDSALYFCASSSQGNYGYTFGSGTRLTVV.